This entry concerns a single TCR beta chain. The sample is drawn from a study of PD-L1 blockade in urothelial cancer. Overall study: Specimens of blood held a median count of 141,255 T cells.

Trimming took off 3 bases at V and 0 bases at J, with 10 bases between the two ends. The CDR3 spans 16 residues. CDR1 is SGDLS and CDR2 is YYNGEE in the germline V gene. Clones were read by immunoSEQ multiplex PCR, and TCRdb kept only the in-frame ones, dropping some. Among around 38,000 clones listed, approximately 86% were seen once. Time point reported: peripheral blood 6 weeks after treatment start. The TCR sequence derives from a man aged 55 to 70 with urothelial cancer. Sequencing used PBMCs, obtained around atezolizumab (anti-PD-L1) treatment. This chain uses TRBV9 with TRBJ2-6; no clear D. CDR3 sequence: CASSGYHSSGANVLTF. The DNA of the CDR3 is TGTGCCAGCAGCGGTTACCATAGCTCTGGGGCCAACGTCCTGACTTTC.